These 16 T cell receptor beta chains were sequenced from one sample in a study of memory CD4+ T cells and cytomegalovirus serostatus. Single viable CD3+CD4+CD8-CD45RO+ cells were sorted as the memory CD4+ T cells. Profiling relied on immunoSEQ multiplex PCR, and the TCRdb table lists in-frame clones only, not all of them. The table records tens of thousands of clones, roughly 79% of them present only once. The sequencing sample was made of memory CD4+ T cells from blood. These receptors all come from an adult in good health and CMV-seronegative.

The V call is TRBV9, the J call TRBJ2-5; D remains unclear. The CDR3 loop spans 14 amino acids. The V and J ends lost 4 bases and 1 base respectively, with 11 bases between them. Germline V gene sequence: CDR1 SGDLS, CDR2 YYNGEE. The CDR3 protein is CASSPQVGQETQYF. CDR3 coding DNA: TGTGCCAGCAGCCCCCAGGTTGGCCAAGAGACCCAGTACTTC.

There are a few counts of this clone. The CDR3 coding sequence is TGTGCCAGCAGGCCCATTCCCTTATACAGGGAGGGTGAAGCTTTCTTT. Translated: CASRPIPLYREGEAFF. This chain joins TRBV7-9 and TRBJ1-1; a possible D gene is TRBD1 (6 bases). V was cut by 6 bases and J by 7 bases, with 24 bases left in between. In germline, CDR1 is SEHNR, CDR2 FQNEAQ (reference sequence). The CDR3 loop spans 16 amino acids.

The chain couples TRBV28 to TRBJ1-3, with D maybe TRBD1 (5 bases). Germline CDR1 reads MDHEN; CDR2 reads SYDVKM. The CDR3 contains 15 residues. Deletions cut 6 bases from V and 2 bases from J, with 14 bases between. CDR3 residues: CASSQGGDPGNTIYF. The CDR3 coding sequence is TGTGCCAGCAGCCAAGGTGGGGACCCTGGAAACACCATATATTTT.

This clone was detected only a few times. The genes are TRBV6-5 and TRBJ1-5; possibly TRBD1 for D (5 bases). The CDR3 contains 14 residues. CDR1 and CDR2 (germline): MNHEY, SVGAGI. Trimming took 4 bases from V and 12 from J, leaving 19 bases between them. In DNA, the CDR3 is TGTGCCAGCAGTTCCTCCCCTGGGGACCGCAGCCAGCATTTT. It translates to CASSSSPGDRSQHF.

The chain joins TRBV5-1 to TRBJ2-1; unclear D gene. The germline gives CDR1 SGHRS, CDR2 YFSETQ. V lost 0 bases, J lost 7 bases, and 5 bases lay in between. The length of the CDR3 is 12 residues. The CDR3 DNA sequence: TGCGCCAGCAGCTTGGCCTTAAATGAGCAGTTCTTC. This gives the protein CASSLALNEQFF.

This chain's CDR3 is CASSMQGTRNQPQHF. The CDR3, as DNA: TGTGCCAGTAGTATGCAAGGTACGCGCAATCAGCCCCAGCATTTT. The chain carries TRBV19 and TRBJ1-5; D ambiguous. V was trimmed by 3 bases and J by 2 bases, leaving 11 bases between them. CDR1 LNHDA and CDR2 SQIVND come from the germline V gene (reference sequence). This CDR3 region has 15 residues.

CDR3 region: CASSLPIPGPEAFF. For the CDR3, the DNA is TGTGCCAGCAGCCTCCCCATTCCTGGCCCTGAAGCTTTCTTT. The gene calls are TRBV7-2 and TRBJ1-1; no reliable D call. This CDR3 comprises 14 residues. CDR1 and CDR2 from the germline V gene are SGHTA and FQGNSA. Trimming cost V 5 bases and J 6 bases, with 16 bases left between them.

J is TRBJ2-1 and V is TRBV19; the D call may be TRBD1 or TRBD2 (6 bases each). Trimming shortened V by 3 bases and J by 5 bases, and 26 bases separated the two germline ends. The CDR3 totals 19 residues. Germline V gene data show CDR1 as LNHDA and CDR2 as SQIVND (reference sequence). In DNA form, the CDR3 reads TGTGCCAGTAGTATGAGAGGGGGGACTCCCTCTCGAAAAAACAATGAGCAGTTCTTC. It specifies CASSMRGGTPSRKNNEQFF.

This clone was counted a few times. V and J are TRBV30 and TRBJ1-6; D perhaps matches TRBD1 (5 bases). Per germline, CDR1 GTSNPN and CDR2 SVGIG (reference sequence). Deletions cut 3 bases from V and 11 bases from J, with 11 bases between. There are 12 residues in the CDR3. The CDR3 DNA reads as TGTGCCTGGAGCTCGGGGGGAGCACCCCTCCACTTT. Amino acid sequence: CAWSSGGAPLHF.

In this sample, this clone turned up once. CDR3 in amino acids: CASSTRAAGVRDTQYF. The CDR3 DNA sequence: TGTGCCAGCAGCACCCGAGCAGCGGGGGTTCGAGATACGCAGTATTTT. This sequence joins TRBV7-3 and TRBJ2-3; 8 bases fit TRBD2. The CDR3 has 16 residues. Germline V gene data show CDR1 as SGHTA and CDR2 as FQGTGA. With 5 bases clipped from V and 5 bases from J, the junction kept 12 bases outside the gene matches. Based on the CDR3 plus reference TRBV7-3 and TRBJ2-3, the full variable domain is GAGVSQTPSNKVTEKGKYVELRCDPISGHTALYWYRQSLGQGPEFLIYFQGTGAADDSGLPNDRFFAVRPEGSVSTLKIQRTERGDSAVYLCASSTRAAGVRDTQYFGPGTRLTVL.

CDR3 amino acids: CASSLGLAGGQETQYF. Written as DNA, the CDR3 is TGCGCCAGCAGCTTGGGGCTGGCGGGGGGGCAGGAGACCCAGTACTTC. This rearrangement joins TRBV5-1 to TRBJ2-5, with 9 bases fitting TRBD2. In germline, CDR1 is SGHRS, CDR2 YFSETQ. The CDR3 loop spans 16 amino acids. Trimming removed 0 bases from V and 5 bases from J; junction bases left unmatched: 8. Using reference TRBV5-1 and TRBJ2-5 for the parts outside the CDR3, the full variable domain is KAGVTQTPRYLIKTRGQQVTLSCSPISGHRSVSWYQQTPGQGLQFLFEYFSETQRNKGNFPGRFSGRQFSNSRSEMNVSTLELGDSALYLCASSLGLAGGQETQYFGPGTRLLVL.

For the CDR3, the DNA is TGTGCCAGCAGCTTGGGGACAGGGTCGCGGGTCGAGCAGTACTTC. The encoded protein is CASSLGTGSRVEQYF. J is TRBJ2-7 and V is TRBV5-4, with 8 bases lining up with TRBD1. The CDR3 runs to 15 residues. CDR1 and CDR2 from the germline V gene are SGHNT and YYREEE (reference sequence). V shed 0 bases and J 6 bases; nucleotides not matched to a gene: 8.

V and J are TRBV5-1 and TRBJ1-1; 12 positions match TRBD1. V shed 4 bases, J shed 4 bases, and the junction held 8 bases outside the gene matches. This CDR3 contains 16 residues. Germline assignment: CDR1 SGHRS and CDR2 YFSETQ. CDR3 sequence: CASSPGTGGAGTEAFF. CDR3 nucleotide sequence: TGCGCCAGCAGCCCCGGGACAGGGGGCGCGGGCACTGAAGCTTTCTTT. The whole variable domain, remainder taken from reference TRBV5-1 and TRBJ1-1, is KAGVTQTPRYLIKTRGQQVTLSCSPISGHRSVSWYQQTPGQGLQFLFEYFSETQRNKGNFPGRFSGRQFSNSRSEMNVSTLELGDSALYLCASSPGTGGAGTEAFFGQGTRLTVV.

V gene TRBV28 combines with J gene TRBJ1-3, with 7 bases that match TRBD1. Germline trimming cut 5 bases from V and 4 bases from J; bases unmatched to any gene: 23. Per the germline V gene, CDR1 is MDHEN and CDR2 is SYDVKM. The length of the CDR3 is 20 residues. CDR3 in amino acids: CASSTRDRILTATLGNTIYF. CDR3 coding DNA: TGTGCCAGCAGTACCCGGGACAGAATTCTTACAGCTACTCTCGGAAACACCATATATTTT.

The rearrangement links TRBV7-9 to TRBJ1-4, with D unresolved. The V gene lost 1 base and the J gene lost 6 bases, with 12 bases spanning the gap. This CDR3 spans 15 amino acids. Germline-derived CDR1 and CDR2 are SEHNR and FQNEAQ (reference sequence). In DNA form, the CDR3 reads TGTGCCAGCAGCTTAGGACTGTATGGGGATGAAAAACTGTTTTTT. Translation: CASSLGLYGDEKLFF.

The J gene is TRBJ2-7, the V gene TRBV28, with D perhaps matching TRBD2 (5 bases). The CDR3 spans 16 residues. The V end was cut by 6 bases, the J end by 4 bases, with 22 bases between. The germline V gene has CDR1 MDHEN and CDR2 SYDVKM. The CDR3 sequence is CASSETGEDGEYEQYF. CDR3 nucleotides: TGTGCCAGCAGCGAAACTGGGGAAGATGGGGAGTACGAGCAGTACTTC.